The entry that follows covers one T cell receptor (beta chain) sequence. The data belong to a study of blood T cell repertoires in COVID-19. Background on the study: T cells, B-cell-depleted T cells, or PBMCs provided the cDNA or gDNA that served as material.

Data came from immunoSEQ multiplex PCR; TCRdb stores just in-frame clones and leaves some out. The top ten hold 14% to 15% of the sample, which has approximately 210,000 clones, 70% to 85% seen once. With V trimmed by 5 bases and J by 6 bases, 1 base remained unmatched. The length of the CDR3 is 12 residues. Per germline, CDR1 SGHVS and CDR2 FQNEAQ. This receptor was obtained from a man between 35 and 55 years old who had recovered from COVID-19. The chain combines TRBV7-8 with TRBJ2-1, with 7 nucleotides matching TRBD1. The sequenced material came from PBMCs or T cells enriched from blood (not recorded which). The CDR3 nucleotides are TGTGCCAGCAGCCGGGACAGCAATGAGCAGTTCTTC. Its translation: CASSRDSNEQFF.